Shown below are 12 T cell receptor beta chains from a single sample sequenced in a study of shared clonotypes between healthy human individuals. Profiling relied on immunoSEQ multiplex PCR, and the TCRdb table lists in-frame clones only, not all of them. Counted here are about 460,000 clones, 70% to 80% occurring once; the ten biggest clones make up more than 10%. Sequenced input: PBMCs. The receptor set was obtained from a middle-aged woman in good health. Some clones in this sample may be carry-over from other donors' samples.

V and J are TRBV15 and TRBJ2-7, with TRBD2 identical over 15 bases. CDR1 and CDR2 (germline): LNHNV, YYDKDF (reference sequence). The V and J ends lost 0 bases and 9 bases, in that order; junction bases with no gene match: 6. This CDR3 comprises 16 residues. The CDR3 DNA reads as TGTGCCACCAGCAGAGAACATGGACTAGCGGGAGGGACGCAGTACTTC. Its protein is CATSREHGLAGGTQYF.

This clone was counted a single time. The chain couples TRBV27 to TRBJ2-1; 9 bases line up with TRBD1. V dropped 5 bases and J dropped 0; count of bases not matched to a gene: 8. The germline CDR1 and CDR2 sequences are MNHEY and SMNVEV (reference sequence). The CDR3 has 17 residues. The CDR3 is CASSRGGQGSSYNEQFF. The CDR3 nucleotides are TGTGCCAGCAGTCGAGGCGGACAGGGGAGCTCCTACAATGAGCAGTTCTTC.

As for this clone: It differs at one base from a far larger clone, so likely a read error. The sample contains more than one DNA sequence encoding this CDR3. The chain combines TRBV30 with TRBJ2-5; TRBD2 might be the D (6 bases). Per the germline V gene, CDR1 is GTSNPN and CDR2 is SVGIG (reference sequence). V gave up 2 bases and J gave up 2 bases, with 15 bases separating them. CDR3 length equals 15 residues. DNA for the CDR3: TGTGCCTGGAGTCCGGGGCGGGGATTGCAAGAGACCCAGTACTTC. This encodes CAWSPGRGLQETQYF.

With regard to this clone: A much larger clone differs from this one at a single base, so this may be a read error. Other nucleotide sequences from this sample produce the same CDR3. This chain joins TRBV28 and TRBJ1-5; 9 bases line up with TRBD1. This CDR3 is 15 amino acids long. Germline trimming cut 9 bases from V and 3 bases from J; bases unmatched to any gene: 9. Germline loops: CDR1 MDHEN, CDR2 SYDVKM. DNA of the CDR3: TGTGCCAGTAGTACAGGGGGCGATTCCAATCAGCCCCAGCATTTT. Translation: CASSTGGDSNQPQHF.

Comment on this clone: It may be a read error: a sequence one base away is much more abundant. Other DNA sequences within the sample encode an identical CDR3. The CDR3 is CASRDRVGQETQYF. Written as DNA, the CDR3 is TGTGCCAGCAGGGACAGGGTAGGACAAGAGACCCAGTACTTC. J is TRBJ2-5 and V is TRBV2; TRBD1 matches 8 bases. Trimming removed 6 bases from V and 2 bases from J; junction bases left unmatched: 5. This CDR3 comprises 14 residues. Germline V gene data show CDR1 as SNHLY and CDR2 as FYNNEI.

Comment on this clone: Given a far larger clone just one base away, this is likely a sequencing read error. The CDR3 spells CASSSAQHF. The DNA for the CDR3 is TGTGCCAGCAGTTCTGCTCAGCATTTT. This chain links TRBV28 with TRBJ1-5; D remains unclear. The germline V gene has CDR1 MDHEN and CDR2 SYDVKM. CDR3 length: 9 residues. The V gene lost 4 bases and the J gene lost 13 bases, with 5 bases spanning the gap.

This clone has ten or more counts. V usage is TRBV2 and J usage is TRBJ1-5; D gene uncertain. CDR3 size: 14 residues. Germline assignment: CDR1 SNHLY and CDR2 FYNNEI. Trimming removed 6 bases at V and 0 bases at J, with 9 bases between. The DNA of the CDR3 is TGTGCCAGCAGCGCCTGGGGTAGCAATCAGCCCCAGCATTTT. Amino acids: CASSAWGSNQPQHF.

This clone was counted a few times. This rearrangement joins TRBV7-3 to TRBJ2-2; 8 bases align to TRBD1. V lost 2 bases to trimming and J lost 2 bases; unmatched junction nucleotides: 7. CDR3 size: 17 residues. CDR1 is SGHTA, CDR2 FQGTGA, per germline. The CDR3 sequence: CASSLPRTGPNTGELFF. The CDR3 coding sequence is TGTGCCAGCAGCTTACCGCGGACAGGGCCCAACACCGGGGAGCTGTTTTTT.

The CDR3 DNA sequence: TGCGCCAGCAGCTTGGACATCAGGGGCTACGAGCAGTACTTC. It translates to CASSLDIRGYEQYF. The genes are TRBV5-1 and TRBJ2-7; D is possibly TRBD1 (6 bases). V lost 0 bases, J lost 3 bases, and 10 bases lay in between. CDR1 SGHRS and CDR2 YFSETQ come from the germline V gene. The CDR3 is 14 amino acids. Using reference TRBV5-1 and TRBJ2-7 for the parts outside the CDR3, the full variable domain is KAGVTQTPRYLIKTRGQQVTLSCSPISGHRSVSWYQQTPGQGLQFLFEYFSETQRNKGNFPGRFSGRQFSNSRSEMNVSTLELGDSALYLCASSLDIRGYEQYFGPGTRLTVT.

CDR3 in amino acids: CASSPDRGDYEQYF. The CDR3 DNA sequence: TGTGCCAGCAGCCCAGACAGGGGTGACTACGAGCAGTACTTC. The V and J genes are TRBV7-9 and TRBJ2-7; 8 nucleotides match TRBD1. Germline CDR1 and CDR2: SEHNR and FQNEAQ (reference sequence). CDR3 size: 14 residues. V lost 5 bases to trimming and J lost 3 bases; unmatched junction nucleotides: 6.

This clone was detected many times. V is TRBV28 and J is TRBJ2-1; D possibly corresponds to TRBD2 (6 bases). Germline CDR1 MDHEN, CDR2 SYDVKM. Trimming took 5 bases from V and 8 from J, leaving 13 bases between them. CDR3 length: 13 residues. CDR3 DNA: TGTGCCAGCAGTGGGGGACTCGCGGATGAGCAGTTCTTC. This translates into CASSGGLADEQFF.

The chain links TRBV6-5 to TRBJ2-7; TRBD1 might be the D (6 bases). There are 14 residues in the CDR3. The germline V and J ends were trimmed by 6 bases and 2 bases, with 14 bases remaining between them. Germline lookup yields CDR1 MNHEY and CDR2 SVGAGI. The CDR3 DNA reads as TGTGCCAGCAGACTAAACACAGGGCCCTACGAGCAGTACTTC. Its protein product is CASRLNTGPYEQYF.